This TCR beta chain was sequenced for a study of siplizumab effects on memory and regulatory T cells. Study-wide findings and caveats: Controls had 25% to 30% Treg-derived mappable alloreactive CD4+ clones on average, versus approximately 69% with siplizumab. Alloreactive clones mapping to unstimulated subsets formed only a minor fraction.

This clone was counted once. The antigen remains undetermined. The CDR3 contains 13 residues. Germline values: CDR1 MNHEY, CDR2 SMNVEV (reference sequence). V was clipped by 5 bases and J by 14 bases; unmatched bases: 14. Some clones are missing from TCRdb's copy, which holds only in-frame ones; the method was immunoSEQ multiplex PCR. This table holds about 82,000 clones, 80% to 90% found once. The chain has TRBV27 and TRBJ1-2; 7 bases agree with TRBD1. The sequenced material came from Tregs sorted from blood. This receptor was obtained from a human donor in good health. DNA for the CDR3: TGTGCCAGCAGTCTCTCGCCGGACAGGCCGGTAACCTTC. This encodes CASSLSPDRPVTF.